This T cell receptor beta chain appears in the sequencing data of a study of blood T cell repertoires in COVID-19. Whole-study context: Some COVID-19 samples were acute and others convalescent; all came from the United States, Italy and Spain. PBMCs, B-cell-depleted T cells, or T cells provided the cDNA or gDNA that made up the material.

Per the study methods: Counts of nucleated cells, estimated from reference gene primer amplification, were obtained. Profiled with immunoSEQ multiplex PCR; TCRdb holds only in-frame clones, not every one. V, J and clone size were drawn from that table, and D and trimming were deduced from the DNA. Of some 65,000 clones in the sample, 65% to 90% were seen once. The CDR3 has 13 amino acids. Per germline, CDR1 LNHDA and CDR2 SQIVND (reference sequence). V was pared by 6 bases and J by 0 bases, with 8 bases between. There are a few counts of this clone. The chain has TRBV19 and TRBJ1-1; D possibly corresponds to TRBD1 (6 bases). The sequence was obtained from a man older than 75 with acute or convalescent COVID-19. The sample consisted of peripheral blood. The CDR3 DNA sequence: TGTGCCAGTAGCGGACAGATGAACACTGAAGCTTTCTTT. The encoded protein is CASSGQMNTEAFF.